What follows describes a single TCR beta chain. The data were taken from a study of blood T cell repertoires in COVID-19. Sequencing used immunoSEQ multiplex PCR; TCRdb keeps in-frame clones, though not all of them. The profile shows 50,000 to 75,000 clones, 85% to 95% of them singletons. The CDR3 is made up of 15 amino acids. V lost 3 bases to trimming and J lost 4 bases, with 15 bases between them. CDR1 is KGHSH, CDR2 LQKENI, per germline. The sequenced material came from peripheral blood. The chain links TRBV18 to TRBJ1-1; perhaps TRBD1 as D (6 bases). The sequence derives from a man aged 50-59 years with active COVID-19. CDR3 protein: CASSPGTFFGTEAFF. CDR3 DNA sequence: TGTGCCAGCTCACCCGGGACATTTTTTGGCACTGAAGCTTTCTTT.